These T cell receptor beta chains were read from a single sample in a study of cytomegalovirus exposure and HLA in healthy donors. Some clones are missing from TCRdb's copy, which holds only in-frame ones; the method was immunoSEQ multiplex PCR. The data contain fewer than 250,000 clones, about nine tenths of them singletons. The material sequenced was PBMCs. The receptors shown here come from a woman younger than 30 in good health and CMV-seropositive. CDR3s include the opening cysteine and the closing phenylalanine or tryptophan. A D gene is named only where the DNA matches it firmly. Expanded clones are given a class, and other clones once, few, many or no size at all.

V gene,J gene,D gene,clone size,CDR3 protein,CDR3 DNA
TRBV10-3,TRBJ2-3,TRBD2,-,CAIGTSGETDTQYF,TGTGCCATCGGAACTAGCGGAGAAACAGATACGCAGTATTTT
TRBV18,TRBJ2-2,TRBD2,-,CASSPRREVTGELFF,TGTGCCAGCTCACCAAGACGGGAGGTCACCGGGGAGCTGTTTTTT
TRBV4-1,TRBJ1-2,-,-,CASSQVPSGEQRYTF,TGCGCCAGCAGCCAAGTTCCGTCGGGAGAACAGCGCTACACCTTC
TRBV28,TRBJ1-2,-,-,CASGRAVGYTF,TGTGCCAGCGGGCGGGCTGTAGGCTACACCTTC
TRBV28,TRBJ1-2,TRBD1,-,CASSLWTAFRGPGYTF,TGTGCCAGCAGTTTATGGACCGCCTTCAGGGGGCCCGGCTACACCTTC
TRBV7-2,TRBJ2-1,-,-,CASSLRAALGNEQFF,TGTGCCAGCAGCTTACGGGCTGCACTAGGGAATGAGCAGTTCTTC
TRBV27,TRBJ2-1,-,-,CASSFMETRPSHEQFF,TGTGCCAGCAGTTTTATGGAGACTAGGCCCTCTCATGAGCAGTTCTTC
TRBV30,TRBJ2-1,-,-,CAWSESGRDRYNEQFF,TGTGCCTGGAGTGAGAGTGGCAGGGATCGTTACAATGAGCAGTTCTTC
TRBV15,TRBJ2-7,-,-,CATSSFRGSYYEQYF,TGTGCCACCAGCAGTTTCAGGGGTAGTTACTACGAGCAGTACTTC
TRBV13,TRBJ1-2,-,few,CASSSSGGEGYGYTF,TGTGCCAGCAGCTCCTCAGGCGGCGAGGGCTATGGCTACACCTTC
TRBV28,TRBJ2-7,-,-,CASSLLLNYEQYF,TGTGCCAGCAGTTTACTTTTAAACTACGAGCAGTACTTC
TRBV2,TRBJ1-1,TRBD1,few,CASSAQGTEAFF,TGTGCCAGCAGCGCACAGGGGACCGAAGCTTTCTTT
TRBV5-1,TRBJ2-6,TRBD2,-,CASSLDGRAANVLTF,TGCGCCAGCAGCTTGGACGGGAGGGCTGCCAACGTCCTGACTTTC
TRBV27,TRBJ2-1,TRBD1,once,CASKPGQDYNEQFF,TGTGCCAGTAAACCGGGACAGGACTACAATGAGCAGTTCTTC
TRBV18,TRBJ2-7,TRBD1,-,CASSDRQGTYEQYF,TGTGCCAGCTCCGACCGACAGGGAACCTACGAGCAGTACTTC
TRBV7-2,TRBJ2-7,-,once,CASSLGLAPGYEQYF,TGTGCCAGCAGCTTAGGGCTAGCCCCCGGCTACGAGCAGTACTTC
TRBV5-1,TRBJ2-1,-,-,CASSLNSNEQFF,TGCGCCAGCAGCTTGAATAGCAATGAGCAGTTCTTC
TRBV5-4,TRBJ2-7,TRBD2,-,CASSFRLAGIPSYEQYF,TGTGCCAGCAGCTTCCGGCTAGCGGGAATACCCTCCTACGAGCAGTACTTC
TRBV28,TRBJ2-1,TRBD1,once,CATRDRESYNEQFF,TGTGCCACCCGAGACAGGGAGTCCTACAATGAGCAGTTCTTC
TRBV11-3,TRBJ2-2,TRBD2,few,CASSSGLADNTGELFF,TGTGCCAGCAGCTCGGGACTAGCGGATAACACCGGGGAGCTGTTTTTT
TRBV27,TRBJ1-1,-,-,CASSYNKNTEAFF,TGTGCCAGCAGTTACAACAAGAACACTGAAGCTTTCTTT
TRBV7-7,TRBJ2-1,TRBD2,-,CASSLGLAGGEEQFF,TGTGCCAGCAGCTTAGGGCTAGCGGGAGGGGAGGAGCAGTTCTTC
TRBV4-1,TRBJ1-5,TRBD1,once,CASSQGAGTGIQPQHF,TGCGCCAGCAGCCAAGGAGCGGGGACAGGGATTCAGCCCCAGCATTTT
TRBV7-2,TRBJ2-7,TRBD2,-,CASSSASGSFYEQYF,TGTGCCAGCAGCTCAGCAAGCGGGAGTTTTTACGAGCAGTACTTC
TRBV28,TRBJ2-1,-,-,CASSATRRSSYNEQFF,TGTGCCAGCAGTGCCACCAGGAGGAGCTCCTACAATGAGCAGTTCTTC
TRBV30,TRBJ2-1,-,-,CAWSVLSGSSYNEQFF,TGTGCCTGGAGTGTACTTTCCGGGAGCTCCTACAATGAGCAGTTCTTC
TRBV11-1,TRBJ1-2,TRBD1,once,CASSSLRQGGYTF,TGTGCCAGCAGCTCCCTTCGACAGGGTGGCTACACCTTC
TRBV11-2,TRBJ2-7,TRBD1,-,CASSSFGQGDF,TGTGCCAGCAGCTCCTTCGGACAGGGGGATTTC
TRBV5-4,TRBJ2-3,TRBD2,-,CARRGLAGGPDTQYF,TGTGCCAGAAGAGGACTAGCGGGAGGGCCCGATACGCAGTATTTT
TRBV5-1,TRBJ1-1,-,-,CASSNPTGQEAFF,TGCGCCAGCAGCAATCCAACTGGACAGGAAGCTTTCTTT
TRBV4-1,TRBJ2-7,-,few,CASSQTTRYEQYF,TGCGCCAGCAGCCAAACCACTCGCTACGAGCAGTACTTC
TRBV6-5,TRBJ2-3,TRBD1,-,CASSTGQAYTDTQYF,TGTGCCAGCAGTACGGGACAGGCCTACACAGATACGCAGTATTTT
TRBV4-1,TRBJ2-7,TRBD1,-,CASSTSLTGHYEQYF,TGCGCCAGCAGTACCTCTCTGACAGGGCACTACGAGCAGTACTTC
TRBV29-1,TRBJ1-1,-,-,CSVLSTEAFF,TGCAGCGTTCTATCCACTGAAGCTTTCTTT
TRBV25-1,TRBJ2-3,TRBD1,-,CASSEYYGTGSSDTQYF,TGTGCCAGCAGTGAATATTACGGGACAGGATCTTCCGATACGCAGTATTTT
TRBV6-5,TRBJ2-7,-,-,CASRGGGRDEQYF,TGTGCCAGCAGGGGAGGGGGGAGGGACGAGCAGTACTTC
TRBV6-1,TRBJ2-7,TRBD2,-,CASNPGGGSDEQYF,TGTGCCAGCAATCCGGGAGGGGGTTCCGACGAGCAGTACTTC
TRBV15,TRBJ2-5,-,-,CATSVGQGVETQYF,TGTGCCACCAGCGTTGGACAAGGGGTTGAGACCCAGTACTTC
TRBV6-5,TRBJ1-2,-,-,CASSYNPGLQYGYTF,TGTGCCAGCAGTTACAATCCAGGGTTACAATATGGCTACACCTTC
TRBV30,TRBJ1-1,-,-,CAWTEGVGNTEAFF,TGTGCCTGGACGGAGGGTGTGGGTAACACTGAAGCTTTCTTT
TRBV9,TRBJ2-3,-,-,CASSVSPSTVGVSDTQYF,TGTGCCAGCAGCGTATCCCCCTCGACAGTTGGAGTGTCAGATACGCAGTATTTT
TRBV18,TRBJ2-1,TRBD2,-,CASSQPLAGGINEQFF,TGTGCCAGCTCTCAACCCCTCGCGGGAGGAATCAATGAGCAGTTCTTC
TRBV6-1,TRBJ1-1,-,-,CASFPGSWDTEAFF,TGTGCCAGCTTCCCAGGGTCCTGGGACACTGAAGCTTTCTTT
TRBV5-4,TRBJ2-5,-,-,CASSWDRGAQYF,TGTGCCAGCAGCTGGGACCGCGGGGCCCAGTACTTC
TRBV9,TRBJ1-3,-,-,CASSVGTTGNTIYF,TGTGCCAGCAGCGTAGGGACAACTGGAAACACCATATATTTT
TRBV5-1,TRBJ1-2,TRBD1,-,CASSSRTGANYGYTF,TGCGCCAGCAGCTCAAGGACAGGGGCTAACTATGGCTACACCTTC
TRBV19,TRBJ1-1,-,-,CASSIGGGGLKNTEAFF,TGTGCCAGTAGTATTGGGGGAGGGGGGTTGAAGAACACTGAAGCTTTCTTT
TRBV19,TRBJ1-2,TRBD1,-,CASSPLDRSHGYTF,TGTGCCAGTAGTCCCCTGGACAGGAGTCATGGCTACACCTTC
TRBV6-5,TRBJ1-1,TRBD1,-,CASSYSEGATEAFF,TGTGCCAGCAGTTACTCGGAGGGGGCCACTGAAGCTTTCTTT
TRBV9,TRBJ2-1,-,-,CASSSDGGVQFF,TGTGCCAGCAGTTCCGATGGGGGCGTGCAGTTCTTC
TRBV7-2,TRBJ2-3,TRBD2,-,CASSPLGLAGADTQYF,TGTGCCAGCAGCCCCCTCGGACTAGCGGGAGCAGATACGCAGTATTTT
TRBV27,TRBJ2-7,-,-,CASSRRGVLPPYEQYF,TGTGCCAGCAGTCGCCGCGGGGTCCTCCCACCCTACGAGCAGTACTTC
TRBV28,TRBJ2-3,TRBD2,-,CASSPQRDGITDTQYF,TGTGCCAGCAGCCCCCAGCGGGACGGTATCACAGATACGCAGTATTTT